This is a list of T cell receptor beta chains from one sample in a study of regulatory T cells in long-lasting Graves disease. TCRdb used MiXCR to reprocess the multiplex PCR reads, holding one entry per CDR3 protein. Of about 520,000 distinct CDR3 sequences listed, 9.5% to 15% are singletons. The data were also submitted as part of a second study, on T cells in Graves' hyperthyroidism and ophthalmopathy.

The sample was peripheral blood mononuclear cells (PBMCs), taken at new diagnosis, from a patient treated with antithyroid drugs. The receptors derive from a woman under 40 with Graves disease. Each CDR3 is given with its conserved first and last residue. The D gene is left open where the match is weak. Clone size appears in some rows only: once, few, many, or a class for an expanded clone.

clone_size d_call j_call v_call cdr3_aa cdr3_nt
. . TRBJ1-3 TRBV7-9 CASSVGDLSGNTIYF TGTGCCAGCAGCGTGGGGGACCTCTCTGGAAACACCATATATTTT
many TRBD1 TRBJ1-1 TRBV12-3/TRBV12-4 CASSPNQGAYTEAFF TGTGCCAGCAGCCCCAACCAGGGGGCATATACTGAAGCTTTCTTT
. . TRBJ2-7 TRBV10-2 CASSVSLALTYEQYF TGCGCCAGCAGTGTTAGTCTAGCGCTCACCTACGAGCAGTACTTC
few . TRBJ2-7 TRBV14 CASSRGAGGQYEQYF TGTGCCAGCAGCCGAGGGGCAGGGGGGCAATACGAGCAGTACTTC
many . TRBJ2-7 TRBV6-2/TRBV6-3 CASSLTGTASSYEQYF TGTGCCAGCAGCTTAACCGGGACTGCGAGCTCCTACGAGCAGTACTTC
. . TRBJ2-5 TRBV14 CASSQDLPASGTQYF TGTGCCAGCAGCCAAGATCTACCGGCTTCGGGGACCCAGTACTTC
many TRBD1 TRBJ1-5 TRBV2 CASRVPGQGNQPQHF TGTGCCAGCAGAGTCCCGGGACAGGGGAATCAGCCCCAGCATTTT
. . TRBJ1-1 TRBV29-1 CSVEDREPEAFF TGCAGCGTTGAAGATAGGGAGCCTGAAGCTTTCTTT
few . TRBJ2-1 TRBV9 CASSAVVDANEQFF TGTGCCAGCAGCGCGGTCGTAGACGCTAATGAGCAGTTCTTC
many . TRBJ2-1 TRBV19 CASSKRLDQTASGQFF TGTGCCAGTAGTAAAAGACTAGACCAGACGGCAAGCGGGCAGTTCTTC
few . TRBJ2-7 TRBV11-2 CASSLDRGPSYEQYF TGTGCCAGCAGCTTAGATCGGGGACCCTCCTACGAGCAGTACTTC
many TRBD1 TRBJ1-4 TRBV7-2 CANSQGATGSEEKLFF TGTGCCAACAGTCAGGGGGCGACAGGGTCGGAAGAAAAACTGTTTTTT
. . TRBJ2-7 TRBV27 CASSLSSLYEQYF TGTGCCAGCAGTTTATCGTCTCTTTACGAGCAGTACTTC
many TRBD1 TRBJ2-7 TRBV4-1 CASSQGDSSYEQYF TGCGCCAGCAGCCAGGGGGACAGCTCCTACGAGCAGTACTTC